One and the same sample provided the 12 T cell receptor beta chains below, sequenced in a study of shared clonotypes between healthy human individuals. Method: immunoSEQ multiplex PCR; TCRdb's copy keeps in-frame clones and lacks some. The sample has hundreds of thousands of clones, under 80% seen once. Sequenced material: memory CD4+ T cells sorted from blood. The subset was: CD45RA-negative fraction. These receptors all stem from a woman younger than 45 in good health.

The chain uses TRBV6-5 and TRBJ1-1, with D uncertain. Germline CDR1 reads MNHEY; CDR2 reads SVGAGI. Trimming cost V 4 bases and J 0 bases, with 9 bases left between them. CDR3 length: 14 amino acids. The CDR3: CASSFRRMNTEAFF. Here the CDR3 DNA reads TGTGCCAGCAGTTTCAGACGAATGAACACTGAAGCTTTCTTT.

The table lists this clone with a count of one. The genes are TRBV29-1 and TRBJ1-5; D is undetermined. V lost 5 bases and J 8 bases, leaving 16 bases between the germline ends. The CDR3 length is 13 residues. Germline CDR1 reads SQVTM; CDR2 reads ANQGSEA. The CDR3 nucleotides read TGCAGCGTTTCATCCGGGATCGTAGAGCCCCAGCATTTT. Translation: CSVSSGIVEPQHF.

This clone was seen a few times. V usage is TRBV4-2 and J usage is TRBJ1-1, with 8 bases lining up with TRBD1. J lost 8 bases, V lost 1 base, and 3 bases had no gene match. The CDR3 has 13 residues. Germline V gene sequence: CDR1 LGHNA, CDR2 YNFKEQ. CDR3 sequence reads: CASSQAGGLEAFF. Here the CDR3 DNA reads TGTGCCAGCAGCCAAGCAGGGGGCCTCGAAGCTTTCTTT.

The chain joins TRBV7-8 to TRBJ2-7; the match to TRBD1 covers 10 bases. V shed 4 bases and J 4 bases; nucleotides not matched to a gene: 10. CDR1 and CDR2 from the germline V gene are SGHVS and FQNEAQ. The CDR3 is made up of 16 amino acids. CDR3 residues: CASSSGPGQGWYEQYF. CDR3 nucleotides: TGTGCCAGCAGCTCGGGACCGGGACAGGGGTGGTACGAGCAGTACTTC.

The J gene is TRBJ2-1, the V gene TRBV16; possibly TRBD1 for D (5 bases). Germline V lookup: CDR1 KGHSY, CDR2 FQNENV. CDR3 length: 17 amino acids. Trimming took off 1 base at V and 7 bases at J, with 20 bases between the two ends. The CDR3 DNA follows: TGTGCCAGCAGCCAATACTTAGGTCAGGGCCTTAATAATGAGCAGTTCTTC. This sequence encodes CASSQYLGQGLNNEQFF.

This chain joins TRBV2 and TRBJ2-6, with D hard to call. V gave up 8 bases and J gave up 0 bases, with 14 bases separating them. CDR3 length: 16 residues. Germline V gene sequence: CDR1 SNHLY, CDR2 FYNNEI. The DNA of the CDR3 is TGTGCCAGCTCCGTTGTGAGGCTCTCTGGGGCCAACGTCCTGACTTTC. Translated, it gives CASSVVRLSGANVLTF. Using reference TRBV2 and TRBJ2-6 for the parts outside the CDR3, the full variable domain is EPEVTQTPSHQVTQMGQEVILRCVPISNHLYFYWYRQILGQKVEFLVSFYNNEISEKSEIFDDQFSVERPDGSNFTLKIRSTKLEDSAMYFCASSVVRLSGANVLTFGAGSRLTVL.

The V gene is TRBV28, the J gene TRBJ2-7, with D hard to call. From germline, CDR1 is MDHEN and CDR2 SYDVKM. V lost 6 bases and J lost 4, with 7 bases in between. The CDR3 runs to 11 residues. The CDR3 loop is CASRTPYEQYF. The CDR3 bases are TGTGCCAGCAGGACGCCGTACGAGCAGTACTTC.

The gene calls are TRBV28 and TRBJ1-2, with 7 bases identical to TRBD1. Germline CDR1 is MDHEN and CDR2 is SYDVKM. The CDR3 has 14 residues. Germline trimming cut 3 bases from V and 8 bases from J; bases unmatched to any gene: 9. For the CDR3, the DNA is TGTGCCAGCAGTTTCGGCTCAGGGGGAAGAGGCTACACCTTC. This encodes CASSFGSGGRGYTF.

The J gene is TRBJ1-2, the V gene TRBV2; D ambiguous. Trimming shortened V by 3 bases and J by 2 bases, and 10 bases separated the two germline ends. CDR3 size: 14 residues. CDR1 is SNHLY and CDR2 is FYNNEI in the germline V gene. CDR3 sequence reads: CASSDRQINYGYTF. The CDR3 nucleotides are TGTGCCAGCAGTGACCGCCAGATAAACTATGGCTACACCTTC.

This clone was detected a few times. CDR3 bases: TGTGCCAGCAGACTTCAGGGGATCCTCCCCGGGGAGCTGTTTTTT. Its translation: CASRLQGILPGELFF. This chain joins TRBV2 and TRBJ2-2, with D possibly TRBD1 on 6 matching bases. Germline loops: CDR1 SNHLY, CDR2 FYNNEI. The CDR3 is 15 amino acids. V shed 6 bases and J shed 6 bases, with 17 bases lying between them.

This chain uses TRBV5-1 with TRBJ2-1; the D is unclear. The CDR3 length is 14 residues. Per the germline V gene, CDR1 is SGHRS and CDR2 is YFSETQ. The ends were cut back, 0 bases at V and 4 bases at J, with 8 bases in the middle. CDR3 nucleotides: TGCGCCAGCAGCTTGGTGTGGGGATACAATGAGCAGTTCTTC. Protein product: CASSLVWGYNEQFF.

This clone was observed a handful of times. The genes are TRBV29-1 and TRBJ2-5; TRBD1 aligns across 7 bases. The CDR3 length is 12 residues. Germline loops: CDR1 SQVTM, CDR2 ANQGSEA. V shed 6 bases, J shed 7 bases, and the junction held 8 bases outside the gene matches. For the CDR3, the DNA is TGCAGCGTATCGACAGGGTCGGGGACCCAGTACTTC. Translating gives CSVSTGSGTQYF.